This T cell receptor beta chain appears in the sequencing data of a study of T cells of healthy individuals. MiXCR was run by TCRdb on the 5' RACE reads, yielding one entry per CDR3 protein. Here the sample spans 63,000 or so distinct CDR3 sequences, roughly 17% being singletons. The receptor comes from a human donor in good health.

The DNA of the CDR3 is TGTGCCAGCAGTTTAGGCGGAGGAGGGGCAGATACGCAGTATTTT. This gives the protein CASSLGGGGADTQYF. This chain joins TRBV28 and TRBJ2-3; D perhaps matches TRBD2 (6 bases). Per germline, CDR1 MDHEN and CDR2 SYDVKM. The CDR3 has 15 amino acids. V was trimmed by 2 bases and J by 4 bases, leaving 13 bases between them.